The rows below give T cell receptor beta chains drawn from one sample of a study of T cells in Graves' hyperthyroidism and ophthalmopathy. TCRdb used MiXCR to reprocess the multiplex PCR reads, holding one entry per CDR3 protein. Here the sample spans hundreds of thousands of distinct CDR3 sequences, around a quarter being singletons. What was sequenced was blood. The receptors stem from a man aged 45-65 years with Graves' hyperthyroidism. Each CDR3 is given with its conserved first and last residue. Each record gives: clone size, J gene, D gene, V gene, CDR3 DNA, CDR3 protein. A D gene is named only where the DNA matches it firmly. Clone size is stated in some rows and not others, as once, few, many or a class when expanded.

clone_size: NA
j_call: TRBJ1-2
d_call: NA
v_call: TRBV2
cdr3_nt: TGTGCCAGCAAGGAGGGGGGTTGGGGCTACACCTTC
cdr3_aa: CASKEGGWGYTF

clone_size: few
j_call: TRBJ2-2
d_call: NA
v_call: TRBV7-8
cdr3_nt: TGTGCCAGCAGCTTAGCGGGGCAGACTAACACCGGGGAGCTGTTTTTT
cdr3_aa: CASSLAGQTNTGELFF

clone_size: few
j_call: TRBJ2-4
d_call: TRBD1
v_call: TRBV11-2
cdr3_nt: TGTGCCAGCAGCCAGATGGGACAGCTAGCCAAAAACATTCAGTACTTC
cdr3_aa: CASSQMGQLAKNIQYF

clone_size: NA
j_call: TRBJ2-3
d_call: TRBD1
v_call: TRBV5-1
cdr3_nt: TGCGCCAGCAGCATGAGACAGGGGGATTCGGCAGATACGCAGTATTTT
cdr3_aa: CASSMRQGDSADTQYF

clone_size: many
j_call: TRBJ1-3
d_call: NA
v_call: TRBV12-3/TRBV12-4
cdr3_nt: TGTGCCAGCAGTTTTTCGTCTGGAAACACCATATATTTT
cdr3_aa: CASSFSSGNTIYF

clone_size: NA
j_call: TRBJ2-1
d_call: TRBD2
v_call: TRBV11-2
cdr3_nt: TGTGCCAGCAGCCTAATCGGGGGGAGGTACAATGAGCAGTTCTTC
cdr3_aa: CASSLIGGRYNEQFF

clone_size: many
j_call: TRBJ2-7
d_call: NA
v_call: TRBV3-1
cdr3_nt: TGTGCCAGCAGCCAATTCGGCGGTCGGTACGAGCAGTACTTC
cdr3_aa: CASSQFGGRYEQYF

clone_size: few
j_call: TRBJ1-4
d_call: NA
v_call: TRBV2
cdr3_nt: TGTGCCAGCAGTTCCGCCCTGGGGAGAGGCGAAAAACTGTTTTTT
cdr3_aa: CASSSALGRGEKLFF

clone_size: NA
j_call: TRBJ2-1
d_call: TRBD1
v_call: TRBV7-3
cdr3_nt: TGTGCCAGTAGTACCGGGACAGGGGATGAGCAGTTCTTC
cdr3_aa: CASSTGTGDEQFF

clone_size: few
j_call: TRBJ1-6
d_call: TRBD1
v_call: TRBV5-1
cdr3_nt: TGCGCCAGCAGCTTCGAGGGGGCTGGTTCACCCCTCCACTTT
cdr3_aa: CASSFEGAGSPLHF

clone_size: many
j_call: TRBJ1-1
d_call: NA
v_call: TRBV11-1
cdr3_nt: TGTGCCAGCAGCTTAAGATACGCGAACACTGAAGCTTTCTTT
cdr3_aa: CASSLRYANTEAFF

clone_size: few
j_call: TRBJ2-7
d_call: TRBD2
v_call: TRBV27
cdr3_nt: TGTGCCAGCAGATATACTAGCGGGAAGTCCTCCTACGAGCAGTACTTC
cdr3_aa: CASRYTSGKSSYEQYF

clone_size: NA
j_call: TRBJ2-7
d_call: NA
v_call: TRBV20-1
cdr3_nt: TGCAGTGCTCCCGGGACTGGCTACGAGCAGTACTTC
cdr3_aa: CSAPGTGYEQYF

clone_size: many
j_call: TRBJ1-1
d_call: TRBD1
v_call: TRBV28
cdr3_nt: TGTGCCAGCAGTTTCGACAGGGGGCATACTGAAGCTTTCTTT
cdr3_aa: CASSFDRGHTEAFF

clone_size: few
j_call: TRBJ2-2
d_call: NA
v_call: TRBV24-1
cdr3_nt: TGTGCCACCAGAGGTAGCGGAGGGACCGGGGAGCTGTTTTTT
cdr3_aa: CATRGSGGTGELFF

clone_size: few
j_call: TRBJ2-4
d_call: NA
v_call: TRBV28
cdr3_nt: TGTGCCAGCGCTAGCACAGGGTCCAAAAACATTCAGTACTTC
cdr3_aa: CASASTGSKNIQYF

clone_size: NA
j_call: TRBJ2-7
d_call: NA
v_call: TRBV19
cdr3_nt: TGTGCCAGTGGTCCGGGTGGGGCCTACGAGCAGTACTTC
cdr3_aa: CASGPGGAYEQYF

clone_size: few
j_call: TRBJ2-1
d_call: NA
v_call: TRBV29-1
cdr3_nt: TGCAGCGTGTCCGGGAACCACAATGAGCAGTTCTTC
cdr3_aa: CSVSGNHNEQFF

clone_size: few
j_call: TRBJ2-5
d_call: NA
v_call: TRBV3-1
cdr3_nt: TGTGCCAGCAGCCAAGAGAACAGGGAAGGGGAGACCCAGTACTTC
cdr3_aa: CASSQENREGETQYF

clone_size: NA
j_call: TRBJ2-7
d_call: NA
v_call: TRBV29-1
cdr3_nt: TGCAGCGTTGGGGGACATGTAAGCTACGAGCAGTACTTC
cdr3_aa: CSVGGHVSYEQYF

clone_size: NA
j_call: TRBJ2-7
d_call: TRBD2
v_call: TRBV28
cdr3_nt: TGTGCCAGCAGTTCGATACTAGCGAGGGTTTACGAGCAGTACTTC
cdr3_aa: CASSSILARVYEQYF

clone_size: NA
j_call: TRBJ2-2
d_call: NA
v_call: TRBV5-4
cdr3_nt: TGTGCCAGCAGCTTGGCCAGTGACAACACCGGGGAGCTGTTTTTT
cdr3_aa: CASSLASDNTGELFF

clone_size: NA
j_call: TRBJ2-5
d_call: NA
v_call: TRBV15
cdr3_nt: TGTGCCACCAGCAGAGCTGAGACCCAGTACTTC
cdr3_aa: CATSRAETQYF

clone_size: NA
j_call: TRBJ2-7
d_call: NA
v_call: TRBV13
cdr3_nt: TGTGCCAGCAGCTTAGGCCTATCAACGGGAGCTTACGAGCAGTACTTC
cdr3_aa: CASSLGLSTGAYEQYF

clone_size: many
j_call: TRBJ2-4
d_call: NA
v_call: TRBV28
cdr3_nt: TGTGCCAGCACCGCCCACCCCACAGGGATAAACATTCAGTACTTC
cdr3_aa: CASTAHPTGINIQYF

clone_size: few
j_call: TRBJ2-5
d_call: NA
v_call: TRBV25-1
cdr3_nt: TGTGCCAGCAGTGCCTACCTACAGGGTTGGCAAGAGACCCAGTACTTC
cdr3_aa: CASSAYLQGWQETQYF

clone_size: NA
j_call: TRBJ2-7
d_call: NA
v_call: TRBV30
cdr3_nt: TGTGCCTGGAGTAGGAGGGGTTACGAGCAGTACTTC
cdr3_aa: CAWSRRGYEQYF

clone_size: NA
j_call: TRBJ2-5
d_call: TRBD2
v_call: TRBV18
cdr3_nt: TGTGCCAGCTCACCCGTAGCGGGAGGGCCTCAGGAGACCCAGTACTTC
cdr3_aa: CASSPVAGGPQETQYF

clone_size: many
j_call: TRBJ2-7
d_call: TRBD2
v_call: TRBV7-2
cdr3_nt: TGTGCCAGCAGCTTCACTAGCGGGAGCTACGAGCAGTACTTC
cdr3_aa: CASSFTSGSYEQYF

clone_size: NA
j_call: TRBJ2-7
d_call: NA
v_call: TRBV12-3/TRBV12-4
cdr3_nt: TGTGCCAGCAGTTATGTCAGGGGAGGCGAGCAGTACTTC
cdr3_aa: CASSYVRGGEQYF

clone_size: many
j_call: TRBJ2-1
d_call: TRBD2
v_call: TRBV3-1
cdr3_nt: TGTGCCAGCGCCGGGACTAATTTTGAGCAGTTCTTC
cdr3_aa: CASAGTNFEQFF

clone_size: many
j_call: TRBJ2-7
d_call: TRBD1
v_call: TRBV12-3/TRBV12-4
cdr3_nt: TGTGCCAGCAGTTTGTCGGGACAGGGTAACCACGAGCAGTACTTC
cdr3_aa: CASSLSGQGNHEQYF

clone_size: NA
j_call: TRBJ1-6
d_call: TRBD1
v_call: TRBV6-2/TRBV6-3
cdr3_nt: TGTGCCAGCAGCCCCCGACAGGGGCCTAATTCACCCCTCCACTTT
cdr3_aa: CASSPRQGPNSPLHF

clone_size: many
j_call: TRBJ1-1
d_call: NA
v_call: TRBV28
cdr3_nt: TGTGCCAGCAGTAGACGGGTGGGAGGGACTGAAGCTTTCTTT
cdr3_aa: CASSRRVGGTEAFF

clone_size: once
j_call: TRBJ1-1
d_call: NA
v_call: TRBV13
cdr3_nt: TGTGCCAGCAGCCGGCCCTTCCCCAACGCTGAAGCTTTCTTT
cdr3_aa: CASSRPFPNAEAFF

clone_size: few
j_call: TRBJ2-3
d_call: NA
v_call: TRBV2
cdr3_nt: TGTGCCAGCAGTGAACAGGGCCCGGGGACAGATACGCAGTATTTT
cdr3_aa: CASSEQGPGTDTQYF

clone_size: many
j_call: TRBJ2-7
d_call: NA
v_call: TRBV2
cdr3_nt: TGTGCCAGCAGTGGGGGGCGGCGGGACTACGAGCAGTACTTC
cdr3_aa: CASSGGRRDYEQYF

clone_size: NA
j_call: TRBJ2-1
d_call: NA
v_call: TRBV2
cdr3_nt: TGTGCCAGCAGTGATATAGGGGTAATCTCCTACAATGAGCAGTTCTTC
cdr3_aa: CASSDIGVISYNEQFF

clone_size: many
j_call: TRBJ2-3
d_call: NA
v_call: TRBV2
cdr3_nt: TGTGCCAGCAGTGTGGCGGCAGCTTCCCCTAGCACAGATACGCAGTATTTT
cdr3_aa: CASSVAAASPSTDTQYF

clone_size: few
j_call: TRBJ2-2
d_call: TRBD1
v_call: TRBV28
cdr3_nt: TGTGCCAATCGACAGGGTAACACCGGGGAGCTGTTTTTT
cdr3_aa: CANRQGNTGELFF

clone_size: many
j_call: TRBJ1-1
d_call: NA
v_call: TRBV3-1
cdr3_nt: TGTGCCAGCAGCCGCAACAGGGCCCCGAACACTGAAGCTTTCTTT
cdr3_aa: CASSRNRAPNTEAFF

clone_size: few
j_call: TRBJ2-5
d_call: NA
v_call: TRBV30
cdr3_nt: TGTGCCGGAGGAGGAGGGGGTTCGAAGACCCAGTACTTC
cdr3_aa: CAGGGGGSKTQYF

clone_size: NA
j_call: TRBJ2-5
d_call: TRBD2
v_call: TRBV28
cdr3_nt: TGTGCCAGCAGTTCCCGGACTAGCAAGGAGACCCAGTACTTC
cdr3_aa: CASSSRTSKETQYF

clone_size: few
j_call: TRBJ2-7
d_call: TRBD2
v_call: TRBV11-3
cdr3_nt: TGTGCCAGCAGCTTAGGCGGGCGGGAGGTGTACGAGCAGTACTTC
cdr3_aa: CASSLGGREVYEQYF

clone_size: many
j_call: TRBJ2-1
d_call: NA
v_call: TRBV3-1
cdr3_nt: TGTGCCAGCAGCCCTGATCCCTCCGACAAGTACAATGAGCAGTTCTTC
cdr3_aa: CASSPDPSDKYNEQFF

clone_size: NA
j_call: TRBJ2-3
d_call: NA
v_call: TRBV20-1
cdr3_nt: TGCAGTGCTGGGACCGTGGGCAATACGCAGTATTTT
cdr3_aa: CSAGTVGNTQYF

clone_size: NA
j_call: TRBJ2-7
d_call: NA
v_call: TRBV27
cdr3_nt: TGTGCCAGCAGTCCCTGGGGGGGGCAGTACGAGCAGTACTTC
cdr3_aa: CASSPWGGQYEQYF

clone_size: NA
j_call: TRBJ2-2
d_call: NA
v_call: TRBV6-2/TRBV6-3
cdr3_nt: TGTGCCAGCAGTTACGGTGTCACCCCGGGCACCGGGGAGCTGTTTTTT
cdr3_aa: CASSYGVTPGTGELFF

clone_size: many
j_call: TRBJ2-7
d_call: TRBD1
v_call: TRBV12-3/TRBV12-4
cdr3_nt: TGTGCCAGCAGTCCGGGACAGACCTACGAGCAGTACTTC
cdr3_aa: CASSPGQTYEQYF

clone_size: many
j_call: TRBJ2-7
d_call: TRBD2
v_call: TRBV2
cdr3_nt: TGTGCCAGCGGGCCTAGCGGAAGAGGCGAGCAGTACTTC
cdr3_aa: CASGPSGRGEQYF

clone_size: NA
j_call: TRBJ1-1
d_call: NA
v_call: TRBV19
cdr3_nt: TGTGCCACCGGACCCATAAGGACAGCTCACACTGAAGCTTTCTTT
cdr3_aa: CATGPIRTAHTEAFF

clone_size: few
j_call: TRBJ1-1
d_call: NA
v_call: TRBV6-1
cdr3_nt: TGTGCCAGCAGTGTAAAGAGGGAGACTGAAGCTTTCTTT
cdr3_aa: CASSVKRETEAFF

clone_size: many
j_call: TRBJ2-7
d_call: NA
v_call: TRBV27
cdr3_nt: TGTGCCAGCAGTACCCTCGGCCGGCAGTCCTACGAGCAGTACTTC
cdr3_aa: CASSTLGRQSYEQYF